Listed below are T cell receptor beta chains from one sample, sequenced in a study of shared T cell receptors in the human thymus. Sequencing used immunoSEQ multiplex PCR; TCRdb keeps in-frame clones, though not all of them. This table holds under 450,000 clones, approximately 95% found once. Material for sequencing was thymocytes. The receptors here all came from a human donor. The CDR3 runs from the conserved cysteine through the conserved F or W. A D gene is named only where the DNA matches it firmly. Some rows have no size entry. The others give once, few or many, or a class for an expanded clone.

cdr3_length: 16
v_call: TRBV28
d_call: -
clone_size: -
j_call: TRBJ2-3
cdr3_aa: CASRFERGRETDTQYF
cdr3_nt: TGTGCCAGCCGCTTTGAAAGGGGCAGGGAGACAGATACGCAGTATTTT

cdr3_length: 12
v_call: TRBV7-2
d_call: -
clone_size: -
j_call: TRBJ2-1
cdr3_aa: CASSRHYNEQFF
cdr3_nt: TGTGCCAGCAGCCGACACTACAATGAGCAGTTCTTC

cdr3_length: 14
v_call: TRBV6-6
d_call: TRBD2
clone_size: -
j_call: TRBJ2-7
cdr3_aa: CASSPRTSGHEQYF
cdr3_nt: TGTGCCAGCAGTCCGCGGACTAGCGGGCACGAGCAGTACTTC

cdr3_length: 17
v_call: TRBV5-4
d_call: TRBD2
clone_size: -
j_call: TRBJ2-2
cdr3_aa: CASSPYSGRANTGELFF
cdr3_nt: TGTGCCAGCAGCCCCTATAGCGGGAGGGCGAACACCGGGGAGCTGTTTTTT

cdr3_length: 16
v_call: TRBV5-4
d_call: TRBD2
clone_size: -
j_call: TRBJ2-2
cdr3_aa: CASSPWTSQNTGELFF
cdr3_nt: TGTGCCAGCAGCCCCTGGACTAGCCAGAACACCGGGGAGCTGTTTTTT

cdr3_length: 16
v_call: TRBV10-3
d_call: -
clone_size: -
j_call: TRBJ2-5
cdr3_aa: CAISEVQRGMPETQYF
cdr3_nt: TGTGCCATCAGTGAAGTACAGAGGGGTATGCCAGAGACCCAGTACTTC

cdr3_length: 15
v_call: TRBV6-5
d_call: -
clone_size: once
j_call: TRBJ1-2
cdr3_aa: CASSHGPRAHYGYTF
cdr3_nt: TGTGCCAGCAGCCATGGACCGAGAGCTCACTATGGCTACACCTTC

cdr3_length: 15
v_call: TRBV18
d_call: TRBD1
clone_size: -
j_call: TRBJ1-2
cdr3_aa: CASSPSQDREDGYTF
cdr3_nt: TGTGCCAGCTCACCTTCTCAAGACAGGGAGGATGGCTACACCTTC

cdr3_length: 16
v_call: TRBV9
d_call: -
clone_size: -
j_call: TRBJ2-7
cdr3_aa: CASSPKAGGHPYEQYF
cdr3_nt: TGTGCCAGCAGCCCAAAAGCGGGCGGGCATCCCTACGAGCAGTACTTC

cdr3_length: 15
v_call: TRBV18
d_call: TRBD2
clone_size: -
j_call: TRBJ2-5
cdr3_aa: CASSPASGRGETQYF
cdr3_nt: TGTGCCAGCTCACCGGCTAGCGGGAGAGGAGAGACCCAGTACTTC

cdr3_length: 17
v_call: TRBV27
d_call: TRBD2
clone_size: -
j_call: TRBJ2-1
cdr3_aa: CASSLSGSGSSYNEQFF
cdr3_nt: TGTGCCAGCAGTTTATCCGGTAGCGGGAGCTCCTACAATGAGCAGTTCTTC

cdr3_length: 13
v_call: TRBV2
d_call: -
clone_size: -
j_call: TRBJ2-3
cdr3_aa: CARTVRGTDTQYF
cdr3_nt: TGTGCCAGGACAGTTCGAGGCACAGATACGCAGTATTTT

cdr3_length: 15
v_call: TRBV28
d_call: -
clone_size: -
j_call: TRBJ2-7
cdr3_aa: CASSLYTGRPYEQYF
cdr3_nt: TGTGCCAGCAGTTTATATACGGGCCGCCCCTACGAGCAGTACTTC

cdr3_length: 15
v_call: TRBV6-5
d_call: TRBD1
clone_size: -
j_call: TRBJ2-7
cdr3_aa: CASSGGTGNVYEQYF
cdr3_nt: TGTGCCAGCAGTGGAGGGACAGGCAATGTCTACGAGCAGTACTTC

cdr3_length: 17
v_call: TRBV5-1
d_call: -
clone_size: -
j_call: TRBJ2-4
cdr3_aa: CASSLGGTSLAKNIQYF
cdr3_nt: TGCGCCAGCAGCTTGGGAGGGACATCTTTAGCCAAAAACATTCAGTACTTC

cdr3_length: 13
v_call: TRBV7-6
d_call: -
clone_size: -
j_call: TRBJ2-1
cdr3_aa: CASSFTRDSKQFF
cdr3_nt: TGTGCCAGCAGCTTTACTCGGGATTCCAAGCAGTTCTTC

cdr3_length: 14
v_call: TRBV6-5
d_call: -
clone_size: -
j_call: TRBJ1-1
cdr3_aa: CASSSSTPNTEAFF
cdr3_nt: TGTGCCAGCAGTTCTAGCACTCCAAACACTGAAGCTTTCTTT

cdr3_length: 14
v_call: TRBV27
d_call: -
clone_size: once
j_call: TRBJ2-7
cdr3_aa: CASRGFTASYEQYF
cdr3_nt: TGTGCCAGCAGGGGATTTACAGCCTCCTACGAGCAGTACTTC

cdr3_length: 15
v_call: TRBV9
d_call: -
clone_size: -
j_call: TRBJ1-3
cdr3_aa: CASSVGGGSGNTIYF
cdr3_nt: TGTGCCAGCAGCGTAGGTGGGGGCTCTGGAAACACCATATATTTT

cdr3_length: 15
v_call: TRBV11-2
d_call: TRBD2
clone_size: -
j_call: TRBJ2-1
cdr3_aa: CASSNSGNQSHEQFF
cdr3_nt: TGTGCCAGCAGCAATAGCGGGAATCAGTCGCATGAGCAGTTCTTC

cdr3_length: 19
v_call: TRBV15
d_call: TRBD1
clone_size: -
j_call: TRBJ2-1
cdr3_aa: CATSRDPRSTGVISNEQFF
cdr3_nt: TGTGCCACCAGCAGAGATCCCCGCTCGACAGGGGTTATATCCAATGAGCAGTTCTTC

cdr3_length: 15
v_call: TRBV4-3
d_call: -
clone_size: -
j_call: TRBJ2-1
cdr3_aa: CASSQGQLTYNEQFF
cdr3_nt: TGCGCCAGCAGCCAGGGACAATTGACCTACAATGAGCAGTTCTTC

cdr3_length: 23
v_call: TRBV28
d_call: TRBD1
clone_size: -
j_call: TRBJ1-5
cdr3_aa: CASSTQSQPPRDSRTRGNQPQHF
cdr3_nt: TGTGCCAGCAGTACTCAATCTCAACCACCCCGGGACAGCAGGACACGAGGCAATCAGCCCCAGCATTTT

cdr3_length: 17
v_call: TRBV7-9
d_call: -
clone_size: -
j_call: TRBJ2-6
cdr3_aa: CASSFPGQEAGANVLTF
cdr3_nt: TGTGCCAGCAGTTTTCCGGGTCAAGAGGCTGGGGCCAACGTCCTGACTTTC

cdr3_length: 16
v_call: TRBV5-6
d_call: TRBD1
clone_size: -
j_call: TRBJ2-7
cdr3_aa: CASRPPRGPHHYEQYF
cdr3_nt: TGTGCCAGCAGGCCCCCTAGGGGGCCCCACCACTACGAGCAGTACTTC

cdr3_length: 17
v_call: TRBV5-1
d_call: TRBD2
clone_size: -
j_call: TRBJ2-2
cdr3_aa: CASSLAEEREHTGELFF
cdr3_nt: TGCGCCAGCAGCTTGGCCGAAGAGCGGGAGCACACCGGGGAGCTGTTTTTT

cdr3_length: 18
v_call: TRBV19
d_call: -
clone_size: -
j_call: TRBJ2-3
cdr3_aa: CASTKGLGDREYSDTQYF
cdr3_nt: TGTGCCAGTACCAAGGGACTAGGGGACAGGGAATATTCGGATACGCAGTATTTT

cdr3_length: 16
v_call: TRBV7-9
d_call: -
clone_size: -
j_call: TRBJ2-1
cdr3_aa: CASSFVESTSGNEQFF
cdr3_nt: TGTGCCAGCAGCTTCGTTGAGTCGACCTCGGGGAATGAGCAGTTCTTC

cdr3_length: 18
v_call: TRBV28
d_call: TRBD2
clone_size: -
j_call: TRBJ2-5
cdr3_aa: CASSQGEREGPPRETQYF
cdr3_nt: TGTGCCAGCAGTCAAGGGGAGCGGGAGGGCCCGCCGAGAGAGACCCAGTACTTC

cdr3_length: 15
v_call: TRBV5-4
d_call: -
clone_size: -
j_call: TRBJ2-7
cdr3_aa: CASSLSGTGLYEQYF
cdr3_nt: TGTGCCAGCAGCTTGAGCGGGACAGGTCTCTACGAGCAGTACTTC

cdr3_length: 14
v_call: TRBV28
d_call: -
clone_size: -
j_call: TRBJ1-2
cdr3_aa: CASSPFGQGYGYTF
cdr3_nt: TGTGCCAGCAGTCCCTTTGGGCAGGGCTATGGCTACACCTTC

cdr3_length: 14
v_call: TRBV6-1
d_call: -
clone_size: -
j_call: TRBJ2-7
cdr3_aa: CASINRYNSYEQYF
cdr3_nt: TGTGCCAGCATCAACAGGTATAACTCCTACGAGCAGTACTTC

cdr3_length: 13
v_call: TRBV19
d_call: -
clone_size: -
j_call: TRBJ2-2
cdr3_aa: CASSRVNTGELFF
cdr3_nt: TGTGCCAGTAGTAGGGTGAACACCGGGGAGCTGTTTTTT

cdr3_length: 11
v_call: TRBV5-4
d_call: -
clone_size: -
j_call: TRBJ2-7
cdr3_aa: CASSYQDEQYF
cdr3_nt: TGTGCCAGCAGCTATCAGGACGAGCAGTACTTC

cdr3_length: 20
v_call: TRBV5-1
d_call: TRBD2
clone_size: -
j_call: TRBJ2-3
cdr3_aa: CASSLSFGLAGGGMTDTQYF
cdr3_nt: TGCGCCAGCAGCCTTAGCTTCGGACTAGCGGGAGGGGGTATGACAGATACGCAGTATTTT

cdr3_length: 13
v_call: TRBV10-3
d_call: -
clone_size: -
j_call: TRBJ1-2
cdr3_aa: CAISESQNYGYTF
cdr3_nt: TGTGCCATCAGTGAAAGTCAGAACTATGGCTACACCTTC

cdr3_length: 12
v_call: TRBV4-3
d_call: -
clone_size: -
j_call: TRBJ2-1
cdr3_aa: CASSQDWSEQFF
cdr3_nt: TGCGCCAGCAGCCAAGACTGGAGTGAGCAGTTCTTC

cdr3_length: 16
v_call: TRBV7-2
d_call: -
clone_size: -
j_call: TRBJ1-5
cdr3_aa: CASSSYTRGLGQPQHF
cdr3_nt: TGTGCCAGCAGCTCCTACACCCGGGGATTGGGTCAGCCCCAGCATTTT

cdr3_length: 13
v_call: TRBV5-5
d_call: -
clone_size: -
j_call: TRBJ1-1
cdr3_aa: CASFYREATEAFF
cdr3_nt: TGTGCCAGCTTTTACAGGGAGGCCACTGAAGCTTTCTTT

cdr3_length: 13
v_call: TRBV6-1
d_call: -
clone_size: -
j_call: TRBJ1-2
cdr3_aa: CASSEVKRAGYTF
cdr3_nt: TGTGCCAGCAGTGAAGTAAAGAGGGCCGGCTACACCTTC

cdr3_length: 15
v_call: TRBV4-1
d_call: -
clone_size: -
j_call: TRBJ2-5
cdr3_aa: CASSQDQLGVETQYF
cdr3_nt: TGCGCCAGCAGCCAAGATCAGTTGGGGGTAGAGACCCAGTACTTC

cdr3_length: 16
v_call: TRBV4-3
d_call: -
clone_size: few
j_call: TRBJ1-2
cdr3_aa: CASSLGVKTVFYGYTF
cdr3_nt: TGCGCCAGCAGCCTAGGGGTTAAGACAGTATTCTATGGCTACACCTTC

cdr3_length: 16
v_call: TRBV30
d_call: TRBD1
clone_size: -
j_call: TRBJ1-5
cdr3_aa: CAWSVPYRGTEEPQHF
cdr3_nt: TGTGCCTGGAGTGTACCCTACAGGGGGACAGAGGAGCCCCAGCATTTT

cdr3_length: 14
v_call: TRBV28
d_call: -
clone_size: -
j_call: TRBJ1-2
cdr3_aa: CASSIPQGYYGYTF
cdr3_nt: TGTGCCAGCAGTATCCCGCAGGGGTACTATGGCTACACCTTC

cdr3_length: 17
v_call: TRBV7-9
d_call: -
clone_size: -
j_call: TRBJ2-7
cdr3_aa: CASSKSPWGAGPYEQYF
cdr3_nt: TGTGCCAGCAGCAAATCCCCGTGGGGGGCTGGGCCCTACGAGCAGTACTTC

cdr3_length: 16
v_call: TRBV25-1
d_call: -
clone_size: -
j_call: TRBJ1-1
cdr3_aa: CASSDTGHRANTEAFF
cdr3_nt: TGTGCCAGCAGTGACACAGGGCACCGAGCGAACACTGAAGCTTTCTTT

cdr3_length: 16
v_call: TRBV28
d_call: -
clone_size: -
j_call: TRBJ2-4
cdr3_aa: CASSLWGFSAKNIQYF
cdr3_nt: TGTGCCAGCAGTTTGTGGGGGTTCTCGGCCAAAAACATTCAGTACTTC

cdr3_length: 13
v_call: TRBV19
d_call: -
clone_size: -
j_call: TRBJ2-3
cdr3_aa: CASSSRGRDTQYF
cdr3_nt: TGTGCCAGTAGCAGCAGGGGAAGAGATACGCAGTATTTT

cdr3_length: 12
v_call: TRBV6-1
d_call: -
clone_size: -
j_call: TRBJ1-1
cdr3_aa: CASSEQITEAFF
cdr3_nt: TGTGCCAGCAGTGAACAGATCACTGAAGCTTTCTTT

cdr3_length: 16
v_call: TRBV5-1
d_call: TRBD1
clone_size: -
j_call: TRBJ1-1
cdr3_aa: CASSSETGDENTEAFF
cdr3_nt: TGCGCCAGCAGCTCCGAGACAGGGGACGAGAACACTGAAGCTTTCTTT

cdr3_length: 17
v_call: TRBV4-2
d_call: -
clone_size: -
j_call: TRBJ2-7
cdr3_aa: CASSQGSDSNQNYEQYF
cdr3_nt: TGTGCCAGCAGCCAAGGTTCGGACAGTAATCAAAACTACGAGCAGTACTTC

cdr3_length: 13
v_call: TRBV27
d_call: -
clone_size: once
j_call: TRBJ1-2
cdr3_aa: CASSLSGKGGYTF
cdr3_nt: TGTGCCAGCAGTTTATCAGGGAAGGGAGGCTACACCTTC

cdr3_length: 16
v_call: TRBV27
d_call: TRBD1
clone_size: -
j_call: TRBJ1-5
cdr3_aa: CASSSRQGDGNQPQHF
cdr3_nt: TGTGCCAGCAGTTCCCGACAGGGAGATGGCAATCAGCCCCAGCATTTT

cdr3_length: 16
v_call: TRBV25-1
d_call: -
clone_size: -
j_call: TRBJ1-5
cdr3_aa: CASSDSGGSSNQPQHF
cdr3_nt: TGTGCCAGCAGTGACTCGGGGGGCTCTAGCAATCAGCCCCAGCATTTT

cdr3_length: 16
v_call: TRBV5-5
d_call: -
clone_size: -
j_call: TRBJ2-1
cdr3_aa: CASSGGATGTYNEQFF
cdr3_nt: TGTGCCAGCAGCGGGGGGGCGACCGGAACCTACAATGAGCAGTTCTTC

cdr3_length: 20
v_call: TRBV12-5
d_call: TRBD2
clone_size: -
j_call: TRBJ2-5
cdr3_aa: CASGLGRGGTSVPGGVAQYF
cdr3_nt: TGTGCTAGTGGTTTGGGTCGTGGCGGGACTAGCGTGCCCGGAGGAGTGGCCCAGTACTTC

cdr3_length: 14
v_call: TRBV28
d_call: -
clone_size: once
j_call: TRBJ2-5
cdr3_aa: CASSFRRGGETQYF
cdr3_nt: TGTGCCAGCAGCTTTAGACGGGGTGGAGAGACCCAGTACTTC

cdr3_length: 14
v_call: TRBV19
d_call: -
clone_size: -
j_call: TRBJ1-5
cdr3_aa: CASSLGQSNQPQHF
cdr3_nt: TGTGCCAGTAGTCTCGGACAGAGCAATCAGCCCCAGCATTTT

cdr3_length: 16
v_call: TRBV5-4
d_call: TRBD2
clone_size: -
j_call: TRBJ2-7
cdr3_aa: CASSLEGTTGGDEQYF
cdr3_nt: TGTGCCAGCAGCTTGGAAGGGACTACGGGAGGCGATGAGCAGTACTTC